Shown below are 8 T cell receptor beta chains from a single sample sequenced in a study of control samples from healthy donors and cancer patients. This table comes from immunoSEQ multiplex PCR, and its TCRdb copy is limited to in-frame clones, with some not included. Of 100,000 to 150,000 clones listed, approximately 92% are singletons. The specimen sequenced was blood. The receptors shown here come from a man aged 35-49 years in good health.

A single count supports this clone. V gene TRBV7-2 combines with J gene TRBJ1-3; a possible D gene is TRBD1 (6 bases). The CDR3 is 14 amino acids. Germline V gene data show CDR1 as SGHTA and CDR2 as FQGNSA. Trimming removed 5 bases at V and 0 bases at J, with 8 bases between. The DNA of the CDR3 is TGTGCCAGCAGCCGGGGGCTCTCTGGAAACACCATATATTTT. Protein sequence: CASSRGLSGNTIYF.

The V and J genes are TRBV2 and TRBJ2-6; D might be TRBD1 (6 bases). With 7 bases removed from V and 1 base from J, the gap between germline ends came to 14 bases. The CDR3 runs to 16 residues. Looked up from germline, CDR1 is SNHLY and CDR2 is FYNNEI. The CDR3 spells CASIGRTGSGANVLTF. The CDR3 DNA follows: TGTGCCAGCATTGGCCGAACAGGGTCTGGGGCCAACGTCCTGACTTTC.

The chain carries TRBV5-1 and TRBJ2-3, with D maybe TRBD2 (5 bases). CDR3 size: 15 residues. The V gene lost 5 bases and the J gene lost 0 bases, with 13 bases spanning the gap. Germline V gene lookup returns CDR1 SGHRS and CDR2 YFSETQ. This CDR3 is CASRPGNPSTDTQYF. The CDR3 DNA follows: TGCGCCAGCAGACCGGGGAATCCTAGCACAGATACGCAGTATTTT.

The chain is built from TRBV18 and TRBJ2-7, with 9 bases identical to TRBD1. After removal of 2 bases from V and 9 bases from J, the junction contained 11 bases not matched to a gene. CDR3 length equals 15 residues. CDR1 and CDR2 from the germline V gene are KGHSH and LQKENI. The CDR3 loop is CASSPSGTGLDAQYF. Here the CDR3 DNA reads TGTGCCAGCTCACCAAGCGGGACAGGGCTTGACGCGCAGTACTTC.

This chain joins TRBV2 and TRBJ1-2, with D possibly TRBD1 on 5 matching bases. Germline assignment: CDR1 SNHLY and CDR2 FYNNEI. Between the trimmed V and J ends, which lost 2 bases and 0 bases, there was a span of 16 bases. The CDR3 consists of 17 residues. The CDR3 loop reads CASSERTYGLANYGYTF. Written as DNA, the CDR3 is TGTGCCAGCAGTGAACGGACATATGGGTTAGCTAACTATGGCTACACCTTC.

J is TRBJ1-4 and V is TRBV7-9; the D gene is possibly TRBD1 (5 bases). V gave up 5 bases and J gave up 8 bases, with 18 bases separating them. This CDR3 contains 15 residues. Per germline, CDR1 SEHNR and CDR2 FQNEAQ (reference sequence). The CDR3 spells CASSVQDLKGEKLFF. CDR3 DNA: TGTGCCAGCAGCGTACAGGATCTTAAAGGAGAAAAACTGTTTTTT.

V and J are TRBV13 and TRBJ2-3; D remains ambiguous. V lost 4 bases, J lost 4 bases, and 24 bases lay in between. Germline V gene lookup returns CDR1 PRHDT and CDR2 FYEKMQ (reference sequence). This CDR3 comprises 18 residues. The CDR3 DNA is TGTGCCAGCAGCTCCCAGGCCCCCCTCCACCGCGAAGCAGATACGCAGTATTTT. Its translation is CASSSQAPLHREADTQYF.

Only a few counts were recorded for this clone. The chain joins TRBV7-8 to TRBJ1-2; no clear D. This CDR3 contains 13 residues. V lost 1 base to trimming and J lost 8 bases, with 11 bases between them. Germline CDR1 is SGHVS and CDR2 is FQNEAQ. The CDR3 nucleotides read TGTGCCAGCAGCTTAGTACTAAGGGAAGGCTACACCTTC. Translated: CASSLVLREGYTF.